The source of this T cell receptor beta chain is a study of T cells in localized non-small cell lung cancer. The germline V gene has CDR1 KGHSH and CDR2 LQKENI. The length of the CDR3 is 15 residues. The V end lost 2 bases, the J end lost 1 base, and 11 bases lay between the germline ends. The table came from immunoSEQ multiplex PCR; TCRdb's copy has only in-frame clones and leaves some out. The sample consists of around 15,000 clones, 75% to 90% of them appearing once. Regarding this clone: Its antigen is not known.

Points from the study as a whole: Heterogeneity within the tumor remains possible, as just one region underwent sequencing. Adjacent uninvolved lung had the highest clonality, suggesting focused antigen responses.

The TCR originated in a female donor older than 55 with stage III squamous cell lung carcinoma. The chain joins TRBV18 to TRBJ1-1, with D possibly matching TRBD1 (5 bases). The sequencing here drew on peripheral blood, taken before any cancer treatment. The CDR3 DNA is TGTGCCAGCTCACCAATTCAACAGGCGAACACTGAAGCTTTCTTT. It translates to CASSPIQQANTEAFF. The variable domain in full, with the rest retrieved from reference TRBV18 and TRBJ1-1, is NAGVMQNPRHLVRRRGQEARLRCSPMKGHSHVYWYRQLPEEGLKFMVYLQKENIIDESGMPKERFSAEFPKEGPSILRIQQVVRGDSAAYFCASSPIQQANTEAFFGQGTRLTVV.